This T cell receptor (beta chain) is from a study of cytomegalovirus exposure and HLA in healthy donors. Overall study findings and caveats: Most TCRs appeared rarely, but some public TCRs recurred in many donors.

PCR was performed using 60 Vbeta and 13 Jbeta primers. Per the authors' pipeline: Later, an analysis found about 83 million unique TCR beta chains, and 8.5 million to 14 million of these were shared. Method: immunoSEQ multiplex PCR; TCRdb's copy keeps in-frame clones and lacks some. V and J calls and clone size are copied from that table; D and trimming were computed from the DNA. Here the sample spans roughly 89,000 clones, over 55% being singletons. Germline V gene data show CDR1 as SGHTA and CDR2 as FQGTGA. V shed 4 bases and J 1 base; nucleotides not matched to a gene: 7. The CDR3 spans 16 residues. As regards this clone: Its target is unknown.

The specimen was PBMCs. This TCR came from a woman aged 45-60 years in good health and CMV-seropositive. The chain uses TRBV7-3 and TRBJ2-3; TRBD2 matches at 8 bases. The CDR3 protein is CASSSGSGGRTDTQYF. In DNA form, the CDR3 reads TGTGCCAGCAGCTCCGGGAGCGGGGGTCGCACAGATACGCAGTATTTT.